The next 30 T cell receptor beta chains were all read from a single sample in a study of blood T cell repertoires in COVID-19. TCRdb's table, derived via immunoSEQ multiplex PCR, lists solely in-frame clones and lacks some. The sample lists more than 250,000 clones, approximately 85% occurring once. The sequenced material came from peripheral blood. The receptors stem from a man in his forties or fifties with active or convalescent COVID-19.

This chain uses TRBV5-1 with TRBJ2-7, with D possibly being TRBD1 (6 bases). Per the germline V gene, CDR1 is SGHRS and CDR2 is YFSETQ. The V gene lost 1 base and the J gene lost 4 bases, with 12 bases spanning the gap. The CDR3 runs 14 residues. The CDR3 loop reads CASSLTGSRYEQYF. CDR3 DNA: TGCGCCAGCAGCTTGACAGGGTCGCGTTACGAGCAGTACTTC.

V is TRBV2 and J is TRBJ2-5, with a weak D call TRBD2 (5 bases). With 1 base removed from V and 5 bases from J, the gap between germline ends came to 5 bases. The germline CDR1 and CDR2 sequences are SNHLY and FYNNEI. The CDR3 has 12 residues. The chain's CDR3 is CASSEGGETQYF. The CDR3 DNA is TGTGCCAGCAGTGAAGGAGGGGAGACCCAGTACTTC.

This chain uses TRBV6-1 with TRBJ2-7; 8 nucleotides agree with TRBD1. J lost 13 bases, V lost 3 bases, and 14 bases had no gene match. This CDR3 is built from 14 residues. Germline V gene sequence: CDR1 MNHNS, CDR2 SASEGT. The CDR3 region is CASSDGQGRAVEYF. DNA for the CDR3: TGTGCCAGCAGTGATGGACAGGGTCGCGCTGTTGAATACTTC.

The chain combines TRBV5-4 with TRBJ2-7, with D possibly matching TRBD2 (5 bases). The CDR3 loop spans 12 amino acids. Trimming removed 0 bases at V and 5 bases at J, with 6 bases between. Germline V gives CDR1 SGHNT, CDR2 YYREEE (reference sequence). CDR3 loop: CASSLAGNEQYF. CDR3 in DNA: TGTGCCAGCAGCTTGGCCGGGAACGAGCAGTACTTC.

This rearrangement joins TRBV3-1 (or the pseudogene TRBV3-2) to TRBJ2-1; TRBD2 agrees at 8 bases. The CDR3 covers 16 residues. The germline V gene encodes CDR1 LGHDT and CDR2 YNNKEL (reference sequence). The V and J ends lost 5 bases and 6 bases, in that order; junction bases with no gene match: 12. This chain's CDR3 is CASSSLAAGGFNEQFF. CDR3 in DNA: TGTGCCAGCAGCAGCCTAGCGGCGGGAGGCTTCAATGAGCAGTTCTTC.

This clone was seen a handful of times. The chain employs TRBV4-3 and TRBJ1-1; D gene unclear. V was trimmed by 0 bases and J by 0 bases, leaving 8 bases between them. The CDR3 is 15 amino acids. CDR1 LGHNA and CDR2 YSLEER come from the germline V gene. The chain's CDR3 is CASSQDLAVNTEAFF. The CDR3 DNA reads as TGCGCCAGCAGCCAAGATCTGGCCGTGAACACTGAAGCTTTCTTT.

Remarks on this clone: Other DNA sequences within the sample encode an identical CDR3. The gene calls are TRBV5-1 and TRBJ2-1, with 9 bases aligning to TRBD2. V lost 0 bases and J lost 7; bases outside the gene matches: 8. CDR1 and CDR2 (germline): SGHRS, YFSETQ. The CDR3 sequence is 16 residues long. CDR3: CASSLEVLAGRNEQFF. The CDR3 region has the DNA TGCGCCAGCAGCTTGGAGGTTCTAGCGGGAAGGAATGAGCAGTTCTTC.

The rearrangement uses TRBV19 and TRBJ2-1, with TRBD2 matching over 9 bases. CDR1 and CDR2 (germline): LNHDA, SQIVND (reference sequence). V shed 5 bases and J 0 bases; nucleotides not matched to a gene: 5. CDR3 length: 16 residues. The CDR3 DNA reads TGTGCCAGTAGTTCTCTAGCGGGGATCTCCTACAATGAGCAGTTCTTC. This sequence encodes CASSSLAGISYNEQFF. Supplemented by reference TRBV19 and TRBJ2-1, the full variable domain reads DGGITQSPKYLFRKEGQNVTLSCEQNLNHDAMYWYRQDPGQGLRLIYYSQIVNDFQKGDIAEGYSVSREKKESFPLTVTSAQKNPTAFYLCASSSLAGISYNEQFFGPGTRLTVL.

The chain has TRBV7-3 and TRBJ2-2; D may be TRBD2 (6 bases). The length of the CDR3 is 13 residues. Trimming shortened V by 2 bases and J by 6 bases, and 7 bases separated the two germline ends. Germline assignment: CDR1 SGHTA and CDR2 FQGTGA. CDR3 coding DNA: TGTGCCAGCAGCTTAGGAGGGTCCGGGGAGCTGTTTTTT. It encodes CASSLGGSGELFF.

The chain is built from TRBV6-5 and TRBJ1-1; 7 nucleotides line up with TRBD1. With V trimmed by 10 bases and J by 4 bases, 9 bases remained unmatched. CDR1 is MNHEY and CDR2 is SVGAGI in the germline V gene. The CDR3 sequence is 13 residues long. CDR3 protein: CATTTGASTEAFF. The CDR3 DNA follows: TGTGCCACCACTACAGGGGCGAGCACTGAAGCTTTCTTT.

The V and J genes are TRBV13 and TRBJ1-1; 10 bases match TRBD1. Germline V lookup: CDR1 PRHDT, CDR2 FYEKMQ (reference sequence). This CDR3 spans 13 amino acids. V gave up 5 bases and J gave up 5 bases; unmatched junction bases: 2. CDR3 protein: CASSPDRGTEAFF. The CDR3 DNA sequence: TGTGCCAGCAGCCCGGACAGGGGGACTGAAGCTTTCTTT. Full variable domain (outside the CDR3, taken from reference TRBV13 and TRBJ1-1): AAGVIQSPRHLIKEKRETATLKCYPIPRHDTVYWYQQGPGQDPQFLISFYEKMQSDKGSIPDRFSAQQFSDYHSELNMSSLELGDSALYFCASSPDRGTEAFFGQGTRLTVV.

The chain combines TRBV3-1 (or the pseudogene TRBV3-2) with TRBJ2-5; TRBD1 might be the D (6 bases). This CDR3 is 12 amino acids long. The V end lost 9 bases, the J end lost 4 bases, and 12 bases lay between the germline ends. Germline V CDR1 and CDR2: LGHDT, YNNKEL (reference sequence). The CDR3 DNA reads TGTGCCAGTGGGACAACTTTAGAGACCCAGTACTTC. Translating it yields CASGTTLETQYF.

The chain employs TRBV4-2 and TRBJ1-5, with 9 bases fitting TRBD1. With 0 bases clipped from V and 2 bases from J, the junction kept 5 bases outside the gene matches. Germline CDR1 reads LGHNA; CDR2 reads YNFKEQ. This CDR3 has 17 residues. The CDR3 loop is CASSQDRGQGGNQPQHF. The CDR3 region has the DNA TGTGCCAGCAGCCAAGATAGGGGACAGGGTGGCAATCAGCCCCAGCATTTT.

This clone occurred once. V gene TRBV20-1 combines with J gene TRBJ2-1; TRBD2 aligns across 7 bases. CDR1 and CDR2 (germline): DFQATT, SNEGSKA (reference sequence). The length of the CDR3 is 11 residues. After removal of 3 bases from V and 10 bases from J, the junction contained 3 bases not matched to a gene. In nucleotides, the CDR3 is TGCAGTGCTAGGCTCGGGAGGGAGCAGTTCTTC. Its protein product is CSARLGREQFF.

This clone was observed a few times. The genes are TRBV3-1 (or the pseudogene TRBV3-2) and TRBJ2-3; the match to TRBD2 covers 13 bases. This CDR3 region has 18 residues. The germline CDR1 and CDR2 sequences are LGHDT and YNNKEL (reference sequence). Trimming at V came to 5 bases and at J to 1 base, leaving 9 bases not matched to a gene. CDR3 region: CASSGEWTSGSGTDTQYF. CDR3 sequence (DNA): TGTGCCAGCAGCGGAGAATGGACTAGCGGGAGTGGCACAGATACGCAGTATTTT.

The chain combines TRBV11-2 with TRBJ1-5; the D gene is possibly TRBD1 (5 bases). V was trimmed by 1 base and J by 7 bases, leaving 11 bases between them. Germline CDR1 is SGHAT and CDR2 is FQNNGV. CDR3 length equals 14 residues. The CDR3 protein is CASSLGQGYQPQHF. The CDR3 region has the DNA TGTGCCAGCAGCTTAGGTCAGGGCTACCAGCCCCAGCATTTT.

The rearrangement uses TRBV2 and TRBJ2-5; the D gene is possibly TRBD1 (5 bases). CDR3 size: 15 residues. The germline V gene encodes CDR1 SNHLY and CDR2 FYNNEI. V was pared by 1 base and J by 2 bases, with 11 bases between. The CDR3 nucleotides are TGTGCCAGCAGTGAAGGTTTGGGGCGGCAAGAGACCCAGTACTTC. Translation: CASSEGLGRQETQYF.

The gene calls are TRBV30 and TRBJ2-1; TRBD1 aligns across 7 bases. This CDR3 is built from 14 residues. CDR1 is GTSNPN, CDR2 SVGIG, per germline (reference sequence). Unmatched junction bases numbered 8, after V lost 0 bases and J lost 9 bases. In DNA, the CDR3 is TGTGCCTGGAGTGTAATGACAGGGCAGGGTGAGCAGTTCTTC. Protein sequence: CAWSVMTGQGEQFF.

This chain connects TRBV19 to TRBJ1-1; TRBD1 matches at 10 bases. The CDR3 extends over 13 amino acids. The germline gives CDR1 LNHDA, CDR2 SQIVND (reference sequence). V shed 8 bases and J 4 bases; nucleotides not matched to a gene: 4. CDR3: CASRQGAPTEAFF. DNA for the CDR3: TGTGCCAGTCGACAGGGGGCCCCCACTGAAGCTTTCTTT.

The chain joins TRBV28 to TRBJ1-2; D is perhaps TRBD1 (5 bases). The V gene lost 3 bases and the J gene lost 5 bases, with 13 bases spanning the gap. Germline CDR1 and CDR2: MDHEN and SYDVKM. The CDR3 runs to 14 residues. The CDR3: CASSFSLGVYGYTF. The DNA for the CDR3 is TGTGCCAGCAGTTTCTCCTTAGGGGTGTATGGCTACACCTTC.

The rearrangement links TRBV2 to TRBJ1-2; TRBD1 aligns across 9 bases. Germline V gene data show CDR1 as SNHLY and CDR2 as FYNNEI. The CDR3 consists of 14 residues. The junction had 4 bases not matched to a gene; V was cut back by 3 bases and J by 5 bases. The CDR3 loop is CASSDSTGGYGYTF. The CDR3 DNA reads TGTGCCAGCAGTGATTCGACAGGGGGTTATGGCTACACCTTC.

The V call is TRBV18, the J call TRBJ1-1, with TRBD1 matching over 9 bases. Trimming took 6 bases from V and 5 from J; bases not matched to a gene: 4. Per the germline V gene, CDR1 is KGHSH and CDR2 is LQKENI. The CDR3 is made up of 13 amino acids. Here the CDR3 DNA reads TGTGCCAGCTCCCCCGGACAGGGGACTGAAGCTTTCTTT. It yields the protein CASSPGQGTEAFF.

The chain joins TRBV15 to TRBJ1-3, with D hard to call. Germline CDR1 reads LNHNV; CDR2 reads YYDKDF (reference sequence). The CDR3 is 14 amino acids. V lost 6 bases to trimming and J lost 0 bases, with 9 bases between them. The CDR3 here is CATSFQNSGNTIYF. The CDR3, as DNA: TGTGCCACCAGTTTCCAGAACTCTGGAAACACCATATATTTT.

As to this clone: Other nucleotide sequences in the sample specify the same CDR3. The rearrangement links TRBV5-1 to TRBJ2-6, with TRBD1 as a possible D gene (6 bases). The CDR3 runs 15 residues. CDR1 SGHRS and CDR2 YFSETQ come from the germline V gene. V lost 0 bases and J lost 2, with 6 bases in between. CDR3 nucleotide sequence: TGCGCCAGCAGCTTGGGACAGGCTGGGGCCAACGTCCTGACTTTC. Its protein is CASSLGQAGANVLTF.

The CDR3 sequence: CASSFGGEGNYGYTF. The CDR3 nucleotides are TGTGCCAGCAGTTTCGGGGGGGAAGGGAACTATGGCTACACCTTC. The chain links TRBV28 to TRBJ1-2; the D gene is possibly TRBD1 (5 bases). CDR3 length: 15 amino acids. Germline V CDR1 and CDR2: MDHEN, SYDVKM. Trimming shortened V by 3 bases and J by 2 bases, and 13 bases separated the two germline ends.

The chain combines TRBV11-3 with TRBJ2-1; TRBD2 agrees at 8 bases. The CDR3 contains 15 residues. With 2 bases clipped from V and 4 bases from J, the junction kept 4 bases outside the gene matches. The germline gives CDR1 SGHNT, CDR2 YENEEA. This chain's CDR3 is CASSLQSGGYNEQFF. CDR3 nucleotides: TGTGCCAGCAGCTTACAAAGCGGGGGTTACAATGAGCAGTTCTTC.

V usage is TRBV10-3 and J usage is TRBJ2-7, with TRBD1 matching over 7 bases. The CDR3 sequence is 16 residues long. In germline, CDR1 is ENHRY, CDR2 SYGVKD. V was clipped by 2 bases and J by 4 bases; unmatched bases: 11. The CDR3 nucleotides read TGTGCCATCAGTGAGCCACCCGGACAGGTAGGGTACGAGCAGTACTTC. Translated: CAISEPPGQVGYEQYF.

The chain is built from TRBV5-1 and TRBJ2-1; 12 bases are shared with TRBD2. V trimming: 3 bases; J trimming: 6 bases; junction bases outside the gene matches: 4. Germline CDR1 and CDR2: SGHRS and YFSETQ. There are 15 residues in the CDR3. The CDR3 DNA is TGCGCCAGCAGCTCTACTAGCGGGAGGTTCAATGAGCAGTTCTTC. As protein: CASSSTSGRFNEQFF.

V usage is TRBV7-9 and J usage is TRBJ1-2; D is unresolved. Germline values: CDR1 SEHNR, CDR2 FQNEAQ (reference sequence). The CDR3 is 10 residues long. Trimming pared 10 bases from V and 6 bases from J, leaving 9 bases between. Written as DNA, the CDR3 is TGTGCCACCCGAGAGGATGGCTACACCTTC. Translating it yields CATREDGYTF.

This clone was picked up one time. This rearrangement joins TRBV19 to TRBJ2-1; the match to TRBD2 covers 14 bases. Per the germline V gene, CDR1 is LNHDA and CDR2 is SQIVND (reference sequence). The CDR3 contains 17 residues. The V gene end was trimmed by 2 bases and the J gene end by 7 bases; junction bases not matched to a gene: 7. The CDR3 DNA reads TGTGCCAGTAGTATAATGGGACTAGCGGGAGTGAAGAATGAGCAGTTCTTC. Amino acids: CASSIMGLAGVKNEQFF. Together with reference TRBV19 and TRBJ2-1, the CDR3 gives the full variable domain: DGGITQSPKYLFRKEGQNVTLSCEQNLNHDAMYWYRQDPGQGLRLIYYSQIVNDFQKGDIAEGYSVSREKKESFPLTVTSAQKNPTAFYLCASSIMGLAGVKNEQFFGPGTRLTVL.